These 25 T cell receptor beta chains were sequenced from one sample in a study of blood T cell repertoires in COVID-19. Generated by immunoSEQ multiplex PCR, the TCRdb table keeps only in-frame clones and is missing some. The sample has about 110,000 clones, approximately 85% seen once; the top ten hold 2.4%. Material for sequencing was peripheral blood. All receptors derive from a human donor in a cohort sampled during active COVID-19.

The chain combines TRBV18 with TRBJ1-5; weak D call: TRBD1 (5 bases). V was shortened by 6 bases and J by 4 bases, with 10 bases between the two germline ends. The length of the CDR3 is 13 residues. Germline lookup yields CDR1 KGHSH and CDR2 LQKENI. The CDR3 region is CASSTGGNQPQHF. CDR3 bases: TGTGCCAGCTCGACCGGGGGGAATCAGCCCCAGCATTTT.

The chain carries TRBV28 and TRBJ2-4, with D perhaps matching TRBD1 (5 bases). CDR1 MDHEN and CDR2 SYDVKM come from the germline V gene. V lost 8 bases, J lost 6 bases, and 11 bases lay in between. The CDR3 sequence is 12 residues long. CDR3 sequence reads: CASGDSLNIQYF. Here the CDR3 DNA reads TGTGCCAGCGGCGACAGTTTAAACATTCAGTACTTC.

This chain joins TRBV4-2 and TRBJ2-3; D remains ambiguous. Germline V CDR1 and CDR2: LGHNA, YNFKEQ. CDR3 length: 16 amino acids. Trimming left V 0 bases short and J 6 bases short, with 16 bases between. CDR3 sequence reads: CASSQETTRDWDTQYF. In DNA, the CDR3 is TGTGCCAGCAGCCAAGAGACCACCCGAGACTGGGATACGCAGTATTTT.

This chain connects TRBV19 to TRBJ2-5; 13 positions match TRBD2. CDR1 and CDR2 (germline): LNHDA, SQIVND (reference sequence). The CDR3 contains 15 residues. Trimming at V came to 5 bases and at J to 5 bases, leaving 5 bases not matched to a gene. CDR3 sequence: CASSWGTSGEETQYF. The DNA of the CDR3 is TGTGCCAGTAGTTGGGGGACTAGCGGGGAGGAGACCCAGTACTTC.

J is TRBJ1-2 and V is TRBV9; D is unclear. The CDR3 sequence is 16 residues long. Germline CDR1 and CDR2: SGDLS and YYNGEE. V was shortened by 0 bases and J by 3 bases, with 15 bases between the two germline ends. CDR3 DNA sequence: TGTGCCAGCAGCGTAGCCGGTAAAGCCCCGTACTATGGCTACACCTTC. The encoded protein is CASSVAGKAPYYGYTF.

V gene TRBV4-1 combines with J gene TRBJ2-7, with 7 positions matching TRBD1. Trimming removed 3 bases from V and 2 bases from J; junction bases left unmatched: 7. This CDR3 contains 15 residues. CDR1 is MGHRA and CDR2 is YSYEKL in the germline V gene. CDR3 loop: CASSHFYGQAYEQYF. The CDR3 DNA reads as TGCGCCAGCAGCCATTTCTATGGACAGGCCTACGAGCAGTACTTC.

J is TRBJ2-1 and V is TRBV7-3, with a tentative D call TRBD2 (6 bases). Trimming shortened V by 5 bases and J by 0 bases, and 17 bases separated the two germline ends. This CDR3 spans 17 amino acids. Per germline, CDR1 SGHTA and CDR2 FQGTGA. The CDR3, as DNA: TGTGCCAGCAGCCCCTATGGAGGGAGCAGCTCCTACAATGAGCAGTTCTTC. Residues: CASSPYGGSSSYNEQFF.

The chain is built from TRBV29-1 and TRBJ2-5; a possible D gene is TRBD1 (5 bases). Trimming cost V 3 bases and J 2 bases, with 7 bases left between them. Germline assignment: CDR1 SQVTM and CDR2 ANQGSEA. The CDR3 has 12 amino acids. The CDR3 DNA reads TGCAGCGTTGACACAGGTCAAGAGACCCAGTACTTC. It translates to CSVDTGQETQYF.

This clone showed up just a few times. This chain links TRBV2 with TRBJ1-6; D is undetermined. Trimming took off 10 bases at V and 7 bases at J, with 14 bases between the two ends. The length of the CDR3 is 13 residues. Germline CDR1 and CDR2: SNHLY and FYNNEI. The CDR3: CATLLRGNSPLHF. The CDR3, as DNA: TGTGCCACCCTTCTGCGAGGGAATTCACCCCTCCACTTT.

V usage is TRBV4-1 and J usage is TRBJ2-2; 11 nucleotides align to TRBD2. The germline V gene encodes CDR1 MGHRA and CDR2 YSYEKL. With V trimmed by 6 bases and J by 6 bases, 9 bases remained unmatched. The CDR3 loop spans 16 amino acids. The CDR3 region is CASSPLAGGPAGELFF. For the CDR3, the DNA is TGCGCCAGCAGTCCCTTAGCGGGGGGGCCGGCCGGGGAGCTGTTTTTT.

The gene calls are TRBV5-6 and TRBJ1-1, with D possibly being TRBD1 (5 bases). The CDR3 contains 13 residues. Germline CDR1 and CDR2: SGHDT and YYEEEE. V was pared by 0 bases and J by 10 bases, with 13 bases between. The CDR3 reads CASSLGGRAGAFF. The CDR3 DNA is TGTGCCAGCAGCTTGGGGGGCAGAGCCGGAGCTTTCTTT.

The V gene is TRBV19, the J gene TRBJ1-5, with D unresolved. Germline V gives CDR1 LNHDA, CDR2 SQIVND (reference sequence). The CDR3 contains 15 residues. The V end lost 11 bases, the J end lost 5 bases, and 22 bases lay between the germline ends. CDR3 in amino acids: CAAQSGPAGYQPQHF. The CDR3 DNA reads as TGTGCCGCCCAGTCCGGGCCGGCGGGATATCAGCCCCAGCATTTT.

The chain employs TRBV28 and TRBJ1-2, with TRBD1 matching 12 bases. Looked up from germline, CDR1 is MDHEN and CDR2 is SYDVKM. The CDR3 loop spans 14 amino acids. Losses at the gene ends were 5 bases for V and 10 bases for J; bases not matched to a gene: 8. The CDR3 sequence is CASSPGGQGALYTF. CDR3 bases: TGTGCCAGCAGTCCGGGGGGACAGGGGGCCCTCTACACCTTC.

The chain links TRBV3-1 (or the pseudogene TRBV3-2) to TRBJ2-2, with TRBD1 as a possible D gene (6 bases). Germline values: CDR1 LGHDT, CDR2 YNNKEL (reference sequence). V lost 4 bases and J 1 base, leaving 13 bases between the germline ends. This CDR3 has 16 residues. CDR3 in amino acids: CASSLTKTGNTGELFF. Here the CDR3 DNA reads TGTGCCAGCAGCCTAACGAAGACAGGGAACACCGGGGAGCTGTTTTTT.

The chain links TRBV6-1 to TRBJ2-1; 14 bases fit TRBD2. Trimming at V came to 3 bases and at J to 3 bases, leaving 4 bases not matched to a gene. CDR3 length equals 17 residues. Germline V gives CDR1 MNHNS, CDR2 SASEGT. In DNA, the CDR3 is TGTGCCAGCAGTGATCTGGGACTAGCGGGAGTCTACAATGAGCAGTTCTTC. This codes for CASSDLGLAGVYNEQFF.

This rearrangement joins TRBV9 to TRBJ2-2; 9 nucleotides match TRBD1. Germline V gene data show CDR1 as SGDLS and CDR2 as YYNGEE. The trim removed 4 bases at V and 3 bases at J, leaving 7 bases unmatched. CDR3 size: 16 residues. CDR3 amino acids: CASSQAGTGHTGELFF. CDR3 nucleotides: TGTGCCAGCAGCCAAGCCGGGACAGGGCACACCGGGGAGCTGTTTTTT. Together with reference TRBV9 and TRBJ2-2, the CDR3 gives the full variable domain: DSGVTQTPKHLITATGQRVTLRCSPRSGDLSVYWYQQSLDQGLQFLIQYYNGEERAKGNILERFSAQQFPDLHSELNLSSLELGDSALYFCASSQAGTGHTGELFFGEGSRLTVL.

The chain is built from TRBV3-1 (or the pseudogene TRBV3-2) and TRBJ2-7, with 9 bases matching TRBD1. V trimming: 4 bases; J trimming: 3 bases; junction bases outside the gene matches: 4. Germline V lookup: CDR1 LGHDT, CDR2 YNNKEL (reference sequence). This CDR3 is built from 14 residues. For the CDR3, the DNA is TGTGCCAGCAGCCTACAGGGGGCGGACTACGAGCAGTACTTC. Translation: CASSLQGADYEQYF.

The chain employs TRBV6-5 and TRBJ2-1; 8 bases align to TRBD2. Trimming removed 4 bases from V and 7 bases from J; junction bases left unmatched: 6. The germline gives CDR1 MNHEY, CDR2 SVGAGI. The CDR3 loop spans 14 amino acids. In nucleotides, the CDR3 is TGTGCCAGCAGTTCGCGCGGGGGGCATAATGAGCAGTTCTTC. Its translation is CASSSRGGHNEQFF.

CDR3 DNA sequence: TGTGCCAGCAGCTCGGGACTAGCGGGAGGGCTGAGTCGTTACGAGCAGTACTTC. Translation: CASSSGLAGGLSRYEQYF. V gene TRBV7-2 combines with J gene TRBJ2-7; 16 nucleotides match TRBD2. This CDR3 spans 18 amino acids. After removal of 4 bases from V and 4 bases from J, the junction contained 10 bases not matched to a gene. Germline assignment: CDR1 SGHTA and CDR2 FQGNSA.

The CDR3: CASRFTGSVDGELFF. The CDR3 bases are TGTGCCAGTAGGTTCACAGGGTCTGTGGACGGGGAGCTGTTTTTT. The chain combines TRBV19 with TRBJ2-2; a weak D match, TRBD1 (6 bases). Germline values: CDR1 LNHDA, CDR2 SQIVND (reference sequence). V lost 6 bases and J 7 bases, leaving 18 bases between the germline ends. This CDR3 has 15 amino acids.

The chain recombines TRBV27 with TRBJ1-5; 7 nucleotides agree with TRBD1. This CDR3 has 15 residues. Trimming took 2 bases from V and 7 from J; bases not matched to a gene: 8. Per germline, CDR1 MNHEY and CDR2 SMNVEV (reference sequence). CDR3: CASSLRPTGHQPQHF. CDR3 DNA: TGTGCCAGCAGTTTACGGCCGACAGGGCACCAGCCCCAGCATTTT.

The V and J genes are TRBV5-1 and TRBJ1-5; 8 nucleotides agree with TRBD1. The junction had 10 bases not matched to a gene; V was cut back by 4 bases and J by 7 bases. Germline V gene lookup returns CDR1 SGHRS and CDR2 YFSETQ. The CDR3 has 15 amino acids. Here the CDR3 reads CASSTGPDRAQPQHF. In DNA form, the CDR3 reads TGCGCCAGCAGCACAGGTCCGGACAGGGCACAGCCCCAGCATTTT.

V gene TRBV6-2 or TRBV6-3 combines with J gene TRBJ2-3; 9 bases map to TRBD2. V lost 4 bases and J lost 8; bases outside the gene matches: 4. Germline CDR1 and CDR2: MNHEY and SVGEGT. The CDR3 is 13 residues long. The CDR3 loop is CASSLAGEGTQYF. CDR3 DNA sequence: TGTGCCAGCAGTTTAGCGGGAGAAGGTACGCAGTATTTT.

The V gene is TRBV5-1, the J gene TRBJ2-5, with D possibly matching TRBD1 (6 bases). This CDR3 region has 14 residues. Germline CDR1 reads SGHRS; CDR2 reads YFSETQ. Trimming took 4 bases from V and 0 from J, leaving 10 bases between them. In nucleotides, the CDR3 is TGCGCCAGCAGCCATCAGGGGAACCAAGAGACCCAGTACTTC. Translated: CASSHQGNQETQYF.

This clone was seen more than once but under ten times. The CDR3 nucleotides read TGTGCCAGTAGTTCGAATCAGCCCCAGCATTTT. It encodes CASSSNQPQHF. V and J are TRBV19 and TRBJ1-5, with unresolved D. Trimming cost V 5 bases and J 4 bases, with 3 bases left between them. In germline, CDR1 is LNHDA, CDR2 SQIVND (reference sequence). This CDR3 has 11 amino acids. Based on the CDR3 plus reference TRBV19 and TRBJ1-5, the full variable domain is DGGITQSPKYLFRKEGQNVTLSCEQNLNHDAMYWYRQDPGQGLRLIYYSQIVNDFQKGDIAEGYSVSREKKESFPLTVTSAQKNPTAFYLCASSSNQPQHFGDGTRLSIL.